These 24 T cell receptor beta chains came from one sample sequenced in a study of T cells in Graves' hyperthyroidism and ophthalmopathy. Amplified TCR beta CDR3 regions came from RNA transcripts. The HTBI primer set served for first-round RT-PCR of the TCR CDR3. TCRdb processed the multiplex PCR reads anew with MiXCR; each CDR3 protein has one entry. The profile shows 30,000 to 40,000 distinct CDR3 sequences, less than 50% of them singletons. Sequenced sample: blood. The receptors come from a woman between 50 and 59 years old with Graves' hyperthyroidism that later progressed to Graves' ophthalmopathy.

This chain links TRBV2 with TRBJ2-3; D is possibly TRBD1 (5 bases). This CDR3 is 14 amino acids long. Germline CDR1 and CDR2: SNHLY and FYNNEI. V lost 6 bases to trimming and J lost 4 bases, with 14 bases between them. The CDR3 loop reads CASRKGDSPDTQYF. The CDR3 nucleotides read TGTGCCAGCAGAAAAGGCGACAGCCCAGATACGCAGTATTTT.

The chain employs TRBV24-1 and TRBJ2-5; the D call may be TRBD1 or TRBD2 (5 bases each). CDR1 and CDR2 from the germline V gene are KGHDR and SFDVKD. This CDR3 is built from 16 residues. V was clipped by 5 bases and J by 0 bases, with 15 bases between them. DNA of the CDR3: TGTGCCACCAGTGGGGCTCGGGGCCGTGACCAAGAGACCCAGTACTTC. Translated: CATSGARGRDQETQYF.

This chain joins TRBV18 and TRBJ1-1, with D unclear. The V end lost 1 base, the J end lost 1 base, and 7 bases lay between the germline ends. In germline, CDR1 is KGHSH, CDR2 LQKENI. CDR3 length: 14 residues. CDR3 sequence reads: CASSPLGKNTEAFF. CDR3 in DNA: TGTGCCAGCTCACCACTGGGGAAGAACACTGAAGCTTTCTTT.

The V gene is TRBV20-1, the J gene TRBJ2-5; TRBD2 might be the D (6 bases). The CDR3 totals 14 residues. V lost 1 base and J 2 bases, leaving 11 bases between the germline ends. Germline-derived CDR1 and CDR2 are DFQATT and SNEGSKA (reference sequence). The DNA of the CDR3 is TGCAGTGCTAGAGGCGGGGCCGCACAAGAGACCCAGTACTTC. Translated: CSARGGAAQETQYF.

This clonotype turned up a few times. This chain links TRBV6-1 with TRBJ2-7; 9 bases match TRBD1. The ends lost 10 bases at V and 3 bases at J; junction bases unmatched: 4. Germline V lookup: CDR1 MNHNS, CDR2 SASEGT. The CDR3 runs to 12 residues. The CDR3 DNA follows: TGTGCCACCGGGACAGGGTACTACGAGCAGTACTTC. Its translation is CATGTGYYEQYF.

This clonotype was counted many times. This chain uses TRBV14 with TRBJ2-1; perhaps TRBD2 as D (5 bases). Germline values: CDR1 SGHDN, CDR2 FVKESK. The CDR3 spans 13 residues. V was clipped by 8 bases and J by 0 bases, with 8 bases between them. CDR3 region: CASRADSYNEQFF. CDR3 nucleotides: TGTGCCAGCCGAGCGGACTCCTACAATGAGCAGTTCTTC.

The V and J genes are TRBV10-2 and TRBJ1-4; perhaps TRBD1 as D (5 bases). Between the trimmed V and J ends, which lost 7 bases and 5 bases, there was a span of 14 bases. This CDR3 is built from 14 residues. From germline, CDR1 is WSHSY and CDR2 SAAADI. The CDR3 sequence is CASNPGTENEKLFF. The CDR3 DNA reads TGCGCCAGCAACCCCGGGACCGAAAATGAAAAACTGTTTTTT.

V gene TRBV7-8 combines with J gene TRBJ2-7; 7 positions agree with TRBD1. Trimming took 5 bases from V and 2 from J; bases not matched to a gene: 15. CDR3 size: 17 residues. The germline V gene has CDR1 SGHVS and CDR2 FQNEAQ. The CDR3 DNA follows: TGTGCCAGCAGCAAGGACAGGTCTTCATCGCTCCCCTACGAGCAGTACTTC. Protein sequence: CASSKDRSSSLPYEQYF. The variable domain in full, with the rest retrieved from reference TRBV7-8 and TRBJ2-7, is GAGVSQSPRYKVAKRGQDVALRCDPISGHVSLFWYQQALGQGPEFLTYFQNEAQLDKSGLPSDRFFAERPEGSVSTLKIQRTQQEDSAVYLCASSKDRSSSLPYEQYFGPGTRLTVT.

This clonotype was detected many times. V usage is TRBV2 and J usage is TRBJ2-4, with a tentative D call TRBD2 (7 bases). The CDR3 sequence is 16 residues long. Germline CDR1 and CDR2: SNHLY and FYNNEI. V lost 6 bases to trimming and J lost 6 bases, with 21 bases between them. CDR3 in amino acids: CASRDWGAGAGNIQYF. CDR3 DNA sequence: TGTGCCAGCAGGGATTGGGGGGCGGGAGCTGGAAACATTCAGTACTTC.

The sample holds many counts of this clonotype. Here the CDR3 reads CASSASGSGPEQYF. The CDR3 DNA sequence: TGCGCCAGCAGTGCGAGCGGGAGTGGTCCCGAGCAGTACTTC. The V gene is TRBV5-1, the J gene TRBJ2-7, with 8 bases fitting TRBD2. This CDR3 is built from 14 residues. Germline V CDR1 and CDR2: SGHRS, YFSETQ. Trimming took 5 bases from V and 6 from J; bases not matched to a gene: 10.

This clonotype was detected once. At one boundary the junction diverges from the germline segment, which might be a read error. V and J are TRBV7-9 and TRBJ1-3, with 7 positions matching TRBD1. The CDR3 has 15 amino acids. The germline V gene encodes CDR1 SEHNR and CDR2 FQNEAQ (reference sequence). CDR3 amino acids: CDSSVAQGAGNTIYF. CDR3 bases: TGTGACAGCAGCGTAGCTCAGGGGGCTGGAAACACCATATATTTT.

The chain employs TRBV19 and TRBJ2-1; no reliable D call. Germline-derived CDR1 and CDR2 are LNHDA and SQIVND (reference sequence). The CDR3 loop spans 14 amino acids. Between the trimmed V and J ends, which lost 5 bases and 3 bases, there was a span of 11 bases. The CDR3 region is CASSWSGDYNEQFF. In nucleotides, the CDR3 is TGTGCCAGTAGTTGGTCAGGAGACTACAATGAGCAGTTCTTC.

A remark on this clonotype: Germline is not matched at one junction end, which may reflect a read error. The rearrangement uses TRBV7-3 and TRBJ1-1; possible D gene TRBD1, 5 bases. CDR1 and CDR2 from the germline V gene are SGHTA and FQGTGA. CDR3 size: 18 residues. CDR3 amino acids: CASSLNLGQGMRNTEAFF. CDR3 in DNA: TGTGCCAGCAGCTTAAACCTGGGGCAGGGAATGAGGAACACTGAGGCTTTCTTT.

In this sample, this clonotype turned up many times. Relative to the germline gene, one junction end is altered; a read error may explain this. J is TRBJ2-7 and V is TRBV11-3, with D possibly matching TRBD2 (5 bases). The CDR3 runs to 13 residues. Germline values: CDR1 SGHNT, CDR2 YENEEA. The DNA of the CDR3 is TGTGCCAGCAGCGCACTAGTTTCGTACGAGCGGTACTTC. Translating gives CASSALVSYERYF.

J is TRBJ1-2 and V is TRBV11-2, with a tentative D call TRBD1 (5 bases). The CDR3 length is 17 residues. Per the germline V gene, CDR1 is SGHAT and CDR2 is FQNNGV. V lost 5 bases and J 4 bases, leaving 23 bases between the germline ends. The CDR3 nucleotides read TGTGCCAGCAGCATGGGACTAGCGGGCTACAGTTCCTATGGCTACACCTTC. Amino acids: CASSMGLAGYSSYGYTF. The full variable domain, completed using reference TRBV11-2 and TRBJ1-2, is EAGVAQSPRYKIIEKRQSVAFWCNPISGHATLYWYQQILGQGPKLLIQFQNNGVVDDSQLPKDRFSAERLKGVDSTLKIQPAKLEDSAVYLCASSMGLAGYSSYGYTFGSGTRLTVV.

V gene TRBV5-1 combines with J gene TRBJ1-1; D is unresolved. Trimming left V 5 bases short and J 10 bases short, with 6 bases between. CDR3 length equals 9 residues. Germline loops: CDR1 SGHRS, CDR2 YFSETQ. The CDR3 loop reads CASRSGAFF. As DNA, the CDR3 is TGCGCCAGCAGGTCGGGAGCTTTCTTT. The full variable domain, in which reference TRBV5-1 and TRBJ1-1 provide the parts outside the CDR3, is KAGVTQTPRYLIKTRGQQVTLSCSPISGHRSVSWYQQTPGQGLQFLFEYFSETQRNKGNFPGRFSGRQFSNSRSEMNVSTLELGDSALYLCASRSGAFFGQGTRLTVV.

The V call is TRBV29-1, the J call TRBJ2-7, with D perhaps TRBD1 (6 bases). Germline lookup yields CDR1 SQVTM and CDR2 ANQGSEA. This CDR3 comprises 14 residues. The ends were cut back, 7 bases at V and 2 bases at J, with 18 bases in the middle. CDR3 sequence: CSAEETGITYEQYF. The CDR3 bases are TGCAGCGCGGAAGAAACAGGGATTACCTACGAGCAGTACTTC.

Within the sample, this clonotype is medium-sized. The chain joins TRBV7-9 to TRBJ1-1; TRBD1 might be the D (5 bases). CDR3 length: 12 residues. The V gene's germline CDR1 is SEHNR and CDR2 FQNEAQ (reference sequence). V was clipped by 1 base and J by 6 bases, with 6 bases between them. CDR3 in amino acids: CASSLGRAEAFF. For the CDR3, the DNA is TGTGCCAGCAGCTTAGGCAGGGCTGAAGCTTTCTTT.

This clonotype was observed at least ten times. The chain combines TRBV5-1 with TRBJ2-3; D may be TRBD1 (5 bases). V lost 0 bases, J lost 1 base, and 12 bases lay in between. The length of the CDR3 is 16 residues. Looked up from germline, CDR1 is SGHRS and CDR2 is YFSETQ. CDR3 bases: TGCGCCAGCAGCTTGGAACAGGCTGCACGCACAGATACGCAGTATTTT. It specifies CASSLEQAARTDTQYF.

This clonotype came up many times. A read error is possible here, since a much larger clone lies one base away. The conserved phenylalanine or tryptophan normally closing the CDR3 is absent here, so this likely arose from a read error. The chain couples TRBV2 to TRBJ2-5; 7 positions match TRBD2. V gave up 8 bases and J gave up 4 bases; unmatched junction bases: 16. The CDR3 has 16 amino acids. The germline gives CDR1 SNHLY, CDR2 FYNNEI. This CDR3 reads CASGGGGAGSRETQYL. The CDR3 DNA sequence: TGTGCCAGCGGGGGGGGAGGAGCGGGAAGCCGAGAGACCCAGTACCTC.

This clonotype qualifies as medium-sized (0.01 to 0.1%). The chain carries TRBV20-1 and TRBJ2-1, with D unresolved. Germline-derived CDR1 and CDR2 are DFQATT and SNEGSKA (reference sequence). V lost 5 bases, J lost 10 bases, and 12 bases lay in between. The CDR3 extends over 11 amino acids. Here the CDR3 DNA reads TGCAGTGCTTCGGGTGGGCCGGAGCAGTTCTTC. Translated, it gives CSASGGPEQFF.

In regard to this clonotype: The germline gene is not matched at one end of the junction; a read error may be the cause. This chain connects TRBV20-1 to TRBJ2-1; tentatively, D is TRBD1 (6 bases). The CDR3 contains 18 residues. Germline assignment: CDR1 DFQATT and CDR2 SNEGSKA (reference sequence). CDR3 nucleotides: TGCAGTGCTAGGGGTGTGGTTCGACAGGAGAGCTCCTACAATGTGCAGCTCTTC. It codes for CSARGVVRQESSYNVQLF.

The chain has TRBV2 and TRBJ2-1; 10 positions match TRBD1. J was trimmed by 2 bases and V by 8 bases; bases with no gene match: 12. The CDR3 extends over 17 amino acids. CDR1 and CDR2 (germline): SNHLY, FYNNEI. DNA for the CDR3: TGTGCCAGCTTCCTGACCCGGGACAGGGGCGCCTACAATGAGCAGTTCTTC. Its protein product is CASFLTRDRGAYNEQFF.

The chain couples TRBV25-1 to TRBJ2-7, with TRBD1 matching over 10 bases. Unmatched junction bases numbered 1, after V lost 2 bases and J lost 3 bases. There are 14 residues in the CDR3. Per germline, CDR1 MGHDK and CDR2 SYGVNS. CDR3 DNA sequence: TGTGCCAGCAGTGAAGGGGACAGGGGCTACGAGCAGTACTTC. The encoded protein is CASSEGDRGYEQYF.